This T cell receptor (beta chain) was identified in a study of T cells after yellow fever vaccination. This clonotype was counted between two and nine times. Its antigen is unknown. By 5'RACE template switching, TCR cDNA was produced, with a universal primer site and UMIs added in the process. MiXCR, run by TCRdb on the 5' RACE reads, gives a single entry per CDR3 protein. Here the sample spans 200,000 to 300,000 distinct CDR3 sequences, 13% being singletons. Notes on the study in general: A small share of clonotypes appeared in both CD4 and CD8 compartments. One caveat is that FACS-sorted repertoires could contain abundant clonotypes contaminating from the bulk population.

The TCR originated in a man aged 30 to 39 who received the YFV17D yellow fever vaccine. Sequenced material: CD4+ T cells sorted from PBMCs, taken 45 days after the yellow fever booster vaccination.

The CDR3: CASSLRTETGELFF. The CDR3 DNA reads TGCGCCAGCAGCTTAAGGACTGAAACCGGGGAGCTGTTTTTT. The V call is TRBV5-1, the J call TRBJ2-2; maybe TRBD2 (5 bases). Trimming cost V 2 bases and J 5 bases, with 10 bases left between them. The CDR3 contains 14 residues. Germline CDR1 and CDR2: SGHRS and YFSETQ.